This TCR beta chain stems from a study of identical twins. The CDR3 is made up of 17 amino acids. CDR1 and CDR2 (germline): ENHRY, SYGVKD. Losses at the gene ends were 0 bases for V and 6 bases for J; bases not matched to a gene: 11. Unique molecular identifiers were present on the cDNA, and a universal primer site came from template switching. A single record per CDR3 protein comes from TCRdb applying MiXCR to the 5' RACE reads. The repertoire holds fewer than 500,000 distinct CDR3 sequences, with roughly an eighth as singletons. Points from the study as a whole: Twins showed weaker excess sharing in their beta out-of-frame sequences.

This clonotype occurred a few times. The antigen is not known. These data also featured in a second study, about yellow fever vaccine responses in identical twins.

V gene TRBV10-3 combines with J gene TRBJ2-1; 7 bases align to TRBD1. Sequenced input: CD4+ T cells sorted from blood. This receptor was obtained from a woman aged 18-30 years in good health. CDR3 loop: CAISESTGASSRNEQFF. The CDR3 nucleotides read TGTGCCATCAGTGAGTCAACAGGGGCTAGCAGTCGCAATGAGCAGTTCTTC.